One and the same sample provided the 13 T cell receptor beta chains below, sequenced in a study of OX40 agonist ivuxolimab in advanced cancers. Sequenced by immunoSEQ multiplex PCR; TCRdb stores in-frame clones only, minus some. Counted here are more than 60,000 clones, 80% to 90% occurring once; the ten biggest clones make up roughly 5%. The sample consisted of CD4+ or CD8+ T cells sorted from blood, taken in a trial of the OX40 agonist ivuxolimab. Receptors originate from an adult with an advanced solid tumor such as melanoma, head and neck, liver or kidney cancer.

The rearrangement links TRBV4-2 to TRBJ1-5; the D is unclear. Germline values: CDR1 LGHNA, CDR2 YNFKEQ. V lost 1 base, J lost 4 bases, and 11 bases lay in between. The CDR3 length is 15 residues. The CDR3 DNA follows: TGTGCCAGCAGCCAAGTATCGGCGGGTAATCAGCCCCAGCATTTT. This sequence encodes CASSQVSAGNQPQHF.

This clone was observed a single time. This sequence joins TRBV4-1 and TRBJ1-1; D not resolved. V lost 1 base, J lost 0 bases, and 6 bases lay in between. This CDR3 is built from 14 residues. Germline CDR1 MGHRA, CDR2 YSYEKL. The CDR3 region has the DNA TGCGCCAGCAGCCAAGGAGACGTGAACACTGAAGCTTTCTTT. This sequence encodes CASSQGDVNTEAFF.

This chain connects TRBV14 to TRBJ2-1; 11 bases line up with TRBD2. The germline CDR1 and CDR2 sequences are SGHDN and FVKESK. This CDR3 contains 15 residues. V was clipped by 0 bases and J by 14 bases; unmatched bases: 9. The CDR3 loop is CASSQEGYLAGGEFF. Written as DNA, the CDR3 is TGTGCCAGCAGCCAAGAAGGCTATCTAGCGGGAGGAGAGTTCTTC.

DNA of the CDR3: TGTGCCAGCAGCAAAAGGTCCGCGGGCAATCAGCCCCAGCATTTT. Protein sequence: CASSKRSAGNQPQHF. The chain has TRBV21-1 and TRBJ1-5. TRBV21-1 is listed as a pseudogene. CDR3 length: 15 residues.

This sequence joins TRBV5-6 and TRBJ2-5; 7 nucleotides line up with TRBD2. The CDR3 spans 14 residues. Germline V gives CDR1 SGHDT, CDR2 YYEEEE. The ends lost 2 bases at V and 4 bases at J; junction bases unmatched: 5. The CDR3 DNA sequence: TGTGCCAGCAGCTTCGGACTAGAGGGAGAGACCCAGTACTTC. This translates into CASSFGLEGETQYF.

J is TRBJ2-1 and V is TRBV7-8; 10 nucleotides line up with TRBD2. Germline assignment: CDR1 SGHVS and CDR2 FQNEAQ. The CDR3 is 18 residues long. V gave up 0 bases and J gave up 7 bases; unmatched junction bases: 12. CDR3 residues: CASSLAQWLAGDRNEQFF. The DNA for the CDR3 is TGTGCCAGCAGCTTAGCGCAGTGGCTAGCGGGAGATCGGAATGAGCAGTTCTTC.

Written as DNA, the CDR3 is TGTGCCAGCAGTTTACTGGGGGAGAACACTGAAGCTTTCTTT. Its translation is CASSLLGENTEAFF. J is TRBJ1-1 and V is TRBV28, with D possibly matching TRBD1 (5 bases). Trimming stripped 2 bases from V and 1 base from J, with 8 bases between. There are 14 residues in the CDR3. The V gene's germline CDR1 is MDHEN and CDR2 SYDVKM. Complete variable domain (other parts from reference TRBV28 and TRBJ1-1): DVKVTQSSRYLVKRTGEKVFLECVQDMDHENMFWYRQDPGLGLRLIYFSYDVKMKEKGDIPEGYSVSREKKERFSLILESASTNQTSMYLCASSLLGENTEAFFGQGTRLTVV.

The chain has TRBV10-3 and TRBJ2-2; 9 bases are shared with TRBD2. The CDR3 sequence is 14 residues long. After removal of 7 bases from V and 2 bases from J, the junction contained 2 bases not matched to a gene. The germline V gene encodes CDR1 ENHRY and CDR2 SYGVKD. Here the CDR3 reads CAITTSGNTGELFF. As DNA, the CDR3 is TGTGCCATCACGACTAGCGGTAACACCGGGGAGCTGTTTTTT.

This sequence joins TRBV5-1 and TRBJ2-1; 9 bases agree with TRBD2. V lost 2 bases and J lost 6; bases outside the gene matches: 9. Germline V gene sequence: CDR1 SGHRS, CDR2 YFSETQ. CDR3 length equals 16 residues. This CDR3 is CASSFQTSGFLNEQFF. The CDR3 nucleotides read TGCGCCAGCAGCTTCCAGACTAGCGGATTCCTCAATGAGCAGTTCTTC. Variable domain in full (rest from reference TRBV5-1 and TRBJ2-1): KAGVTQTPRYLIKTRGQQVTLSCSPISGHRSVSWYQQTPGQGLQFLFEYFSETQRNKGNFPGRFSGRQFSNSRSEMNVSTLELGDSALYLCASSFQTSGFLNEQFFGPGTRLTVL.

The V gene is TRBV5-6, the J gene TRBJ2-2; TRBD1 aligns across 10 bases. There are 17 residues in the CDR3. Per germline, CDR1 SGHDT and CDR2 YYEEEE. V was clipped by 4 bases and J by 1 base; unmatched bases: 7. Here the CDR3 reads CASSRIGQGENTGELFF. The CDR3 nucleotides read TGTGCCAGCAGCCGTATAGGACAGGGGGAGAACACCGGGGAGCTGTTTTTT.

This chain joins TRBV27 and TRBJ1-3; D is unclear. Germline CDR1 reads MNHEY; CDR2 reads SMNVEV (reference sequence). The CDR3 contains 16 residues. The germline V and J ends were trimmed by 6 bases and 1 base, with 16 bases remaining between them. The CDR3 DNA sequence: TGTGCCAGCAGACCCATTCCCTGGACGTCTGGAAACACCATATATTTT. It yields the protein CASRPIPWTSGNTIYF.

This clone has only a few counts. This sequence joins TRBV19 and TRBJ1-2; tentatively, D is TRBD1 (6 bases). V was trimmed by 1 base and J by 4 bases, leaving 13 bases between them. The length of the CDR3 is 15 residues. The germline V gene encodes CDR1 LNHDA and CDR2 SQIVND (reference sequence). CDR3 nucleotide sequence: TGTGCCAGTAGTATAGTCCCAACACAGGGCTATGGCTACACCTTC. This translates into CASSIVPTQGYGYTF.

The CDR3 DNA reads as TGTGCCAGCAGCTTGACCGGCTACGAGCAGTACTTC. It yields the protein CASSLTGYEQYF. The genes are TRBV5-6 and TRBJ2-7, with no clear D. The CDR3 has 12 residues. The V and J ends lost 1 base and 3 bases respectively, with 5 bases between them. Germline values: CDR1 SGHDT, CDR2 YYEEEE.